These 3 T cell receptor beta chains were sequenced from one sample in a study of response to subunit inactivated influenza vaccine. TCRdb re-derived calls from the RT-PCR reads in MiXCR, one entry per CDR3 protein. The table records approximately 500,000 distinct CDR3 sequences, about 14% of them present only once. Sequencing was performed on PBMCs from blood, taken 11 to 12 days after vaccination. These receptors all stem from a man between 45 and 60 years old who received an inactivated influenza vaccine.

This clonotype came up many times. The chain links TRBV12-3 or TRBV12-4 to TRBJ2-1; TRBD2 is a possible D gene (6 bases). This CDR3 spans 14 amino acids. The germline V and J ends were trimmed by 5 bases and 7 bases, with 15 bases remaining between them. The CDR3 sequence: CASSPRESGNEQFF. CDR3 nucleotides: TGTGCCAGCAGTCCTCGGGAGTCGGGTAATGAGCAGTTCTTC.

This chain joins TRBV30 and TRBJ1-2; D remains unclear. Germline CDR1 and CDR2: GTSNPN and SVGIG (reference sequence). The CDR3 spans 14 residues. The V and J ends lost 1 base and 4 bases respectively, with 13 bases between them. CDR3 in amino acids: CAWSAEEASYGYTF. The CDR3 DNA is TGTGCCTGGAGTGCAGAAGAGGCCTCCTATGGCTACACCTTC.

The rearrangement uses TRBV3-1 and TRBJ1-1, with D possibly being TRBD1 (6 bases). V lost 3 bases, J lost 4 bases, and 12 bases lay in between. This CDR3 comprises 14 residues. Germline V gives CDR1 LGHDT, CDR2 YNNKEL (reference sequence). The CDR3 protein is CASSQGGLGTEAFF. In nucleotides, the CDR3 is TGTGCCAGCAGCCAGGGGGGGCTGGGCACTGAAGCTTTCTTT.